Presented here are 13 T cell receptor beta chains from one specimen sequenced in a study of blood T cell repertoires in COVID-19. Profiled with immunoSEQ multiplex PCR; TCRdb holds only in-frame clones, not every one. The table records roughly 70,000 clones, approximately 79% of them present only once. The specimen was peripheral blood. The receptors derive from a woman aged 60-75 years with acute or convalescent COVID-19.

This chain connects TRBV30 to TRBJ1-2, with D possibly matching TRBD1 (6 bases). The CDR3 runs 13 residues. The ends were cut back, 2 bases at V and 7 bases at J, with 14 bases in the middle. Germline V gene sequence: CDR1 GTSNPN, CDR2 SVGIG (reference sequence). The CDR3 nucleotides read TGTGCCTGGAGTCCAGACGACAGGACTGGCTACACCTTC. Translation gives CAWSPDDRTGYTF.

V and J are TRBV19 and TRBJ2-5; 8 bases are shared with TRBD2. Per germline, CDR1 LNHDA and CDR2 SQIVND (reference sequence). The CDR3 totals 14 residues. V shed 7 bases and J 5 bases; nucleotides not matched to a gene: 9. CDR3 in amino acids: CASTRRGVGETQYF. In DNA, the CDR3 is TGTGCCAGTACGCGGCGGGGGGTCGGTGAGACCCAGTACTTC.

The CDR3 bases are TGCGCCAGCAGCTCTGAGAACCCCGGGGGAACAGATACGCAGTATTTT. It translates to CASSSENPGGTDTQYF. This chain links TRBV5-1 with TRBJ2-3; the D gene is possibly TRBD2 (6 bases). Per the germline V gene, CDR1 is SGHRS and CDR2 is YFSETQ. This CDR3 has 16 residues. V was shortened by 3 bases and J by 3 bases, with 17 bases between the two germline ends.

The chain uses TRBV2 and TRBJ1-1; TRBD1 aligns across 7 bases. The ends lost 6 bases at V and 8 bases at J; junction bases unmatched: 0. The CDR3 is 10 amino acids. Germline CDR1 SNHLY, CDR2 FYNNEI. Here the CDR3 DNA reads TGTGCCAGCAGGGGACAGGAAGCTTTCTTT. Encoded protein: CASRGQEAFF.

This CDR3 is CASSPAGDDTEAFF. CDR3 bases: TGTGCCAGCTCACCTGCAGGGGATGACACTGAAGCTTTCTTT. The chain combines TRBV18 with TRBJ1-1; TRBD1 might be the D (6 bases). V lost 3 bases to trimming and J lost 3 bases, with 11 bases between them. The CDR3 covers 14 residues. Germline CDR1 KGHSH, CDR2 LQKENI.

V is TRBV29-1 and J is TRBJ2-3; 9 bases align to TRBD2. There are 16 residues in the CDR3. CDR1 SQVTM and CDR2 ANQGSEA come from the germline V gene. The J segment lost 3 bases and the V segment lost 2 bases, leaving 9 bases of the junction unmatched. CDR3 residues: CSVEMAGGPRTDTQYF. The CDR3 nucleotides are TGCAGCGTTGAAATGGCGGGGGGGCCGAGGACAGATACGCAGTATTTT.

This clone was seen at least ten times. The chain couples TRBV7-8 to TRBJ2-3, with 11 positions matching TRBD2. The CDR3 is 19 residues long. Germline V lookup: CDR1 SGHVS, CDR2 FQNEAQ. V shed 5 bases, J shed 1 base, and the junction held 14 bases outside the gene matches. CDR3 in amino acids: CASSQLGLAGGRGTDTQYF. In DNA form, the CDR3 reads TGTGCCAGCAGCCAGTTGGGGCTAGCGGGGGGCAGGGGCACAGATACGCAGTATTTT.

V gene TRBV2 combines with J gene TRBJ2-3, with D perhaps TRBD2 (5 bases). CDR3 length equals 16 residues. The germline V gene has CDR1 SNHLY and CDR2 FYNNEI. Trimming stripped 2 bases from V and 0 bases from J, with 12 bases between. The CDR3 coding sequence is TGTGCCAGCAGTGAACCTGGCGGACTGAGCACAGATACGCAGTATTTT. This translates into CASSEPGGLSTDTQYF.

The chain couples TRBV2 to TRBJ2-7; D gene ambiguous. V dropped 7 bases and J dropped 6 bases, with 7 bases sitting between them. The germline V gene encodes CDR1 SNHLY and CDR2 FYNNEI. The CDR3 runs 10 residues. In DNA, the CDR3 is TGTGCCAGCATCTTGTCCGAGCAGTACTTC. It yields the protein CASILSEQYF.

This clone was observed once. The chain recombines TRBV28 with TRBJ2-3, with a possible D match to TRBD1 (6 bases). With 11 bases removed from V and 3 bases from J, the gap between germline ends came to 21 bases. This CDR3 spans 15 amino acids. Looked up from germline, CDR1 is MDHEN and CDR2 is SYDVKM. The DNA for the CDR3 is TGTGCCGGAAACTCAGACAGGTGGGGAACAGATACGCAGTATTTT. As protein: CAGNSDRWGTDTQYF. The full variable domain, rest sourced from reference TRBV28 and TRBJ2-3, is DVKVTQSSRYLVKRTGEKVFLECVQDMDHENMFWYRQDPGLGLRLIYFSYDVKMKEKGDIPEGYSVSREKKERFSLILESASTNQTSMYLCAGNSDRWGTDTQYFGPGTRLTVL.

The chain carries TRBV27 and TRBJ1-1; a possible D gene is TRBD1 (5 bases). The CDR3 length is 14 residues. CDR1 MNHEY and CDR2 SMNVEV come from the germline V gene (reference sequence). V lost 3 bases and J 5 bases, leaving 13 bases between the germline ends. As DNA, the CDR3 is TGTGCCAGCAGTTTGAACAGGTTTACAACTGAAGCTTTCTTT. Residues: CASSLNRFTTEAFF.

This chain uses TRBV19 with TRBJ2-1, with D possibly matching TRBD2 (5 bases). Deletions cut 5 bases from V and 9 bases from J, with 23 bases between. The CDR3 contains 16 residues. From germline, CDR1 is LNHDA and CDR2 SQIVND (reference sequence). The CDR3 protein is CASSPSGIGGFSEQFF. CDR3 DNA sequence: TGTGCCAGTAGTCCCAGCGGAATAGGCGGCTTTAGTGAGCAGTTCTTC.

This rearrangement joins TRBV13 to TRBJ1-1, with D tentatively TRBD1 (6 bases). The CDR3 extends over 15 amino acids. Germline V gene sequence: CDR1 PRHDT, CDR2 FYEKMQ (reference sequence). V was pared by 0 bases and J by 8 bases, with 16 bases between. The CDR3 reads CASSLGFLTDREAFF. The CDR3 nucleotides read TGTGCCAGCAGCTTAGGCTTTCTTACGGACAGAGAAGCTTTCTTT.